A selection of T cell receptor beta chains follows, all from one sample in a study of post-analysis software for immune sequencing data. TCRdb re-derived calls from the PCR reads in MiXCR, one entry per CDR3 protein. The sample has roughly 540,000 distinct CDR3 sequences; roughly 34% are singletons. Sequenced material: blood. Every receptor here comes from a girl under 18 with multiple sclerosis. Each CDR3 is given with its conserved first and last residue. A D gene is named only where the DNA matches it firmly. Only some rows state a clone size, as once, few, many or a class for expanded clones.

J gene,clone size,D gene,V gene,CDR3 DNA,CDR3 protein
TRBJ2-6,.,.,TRBV6-1,TGTGCCAGCAACCCTCGAGGGGGGGCGGACTTCGGGGCCAACGTCCTGACTTTC,CASNPRGGADFGANVLTF
TRBJ2-2,.,.,TRBV6-6,TGTGCCAGCAGTTACACAGGTGCCACCGGGGAGCTGTTTTTT,CASSYTGATGELFF
TRBJ2-7,.,TRBD1,TRBV20-1,TGCAGTGCTGGACCGGACAGGGAGTACGAGCAGTACTTC,CSAGPDREYEQYF
TRBJ2-3,.,.,TRBV11-2,TGTGCCAGCAGCAATCCAGGGGACGGGATCTGGAATACGCAGTATTTT,CASSNPGDGIWNTQYF
TRBJ1-6,few,.,TRBV7-9,TGTGCCAGCAGCCCGGATCCGGGACTACATTCACCCCTCCACTTT,CASSPDPGLHSPLHF
TRBJ2-1,few,.,TRBV6-4,TGTGCCAGCAGTGAGCAGGGAAATGAGCAGTTCTTC,CASSEQGNEQFF
TRBJ1-1,.,.,TRBV29-1,TGCAGCTCCAATTGGAACACTGAAGCTTTCTTT,CSSNWNTEAFF
TRBJ2-5,few,.,TRBV12-3/TRBV12-4,TGTGCCAGCAGCCTGAAGAGTTACCAAGAGACCCAGTACTTC,CASSLKSYQETQYF
TRBJ2-7,few,.,TRBV7-8,TGTGCCAGCAGCTTAGCGAACAGGATCAACGAGCAGTACTTC,CASSLANRINEQYF
TRBJ1-1,.,.,TRBV5-1,TGCGCCAGCAGCTTGAACCAGGGACGGGACACTGAAGCTTTCTTT,CASSLNQGRDTEAFF
TRBJ1-5,many,.,TRBV27,TGTGCCAGCAGTTTTGGGGCAGAGAATCAGCCCCAGCATTTT,CASSFGAENQPQHF
TRBJ2-2,once,.,TRBV7-9,TGTGCCAGCAGCTTCGGCTTCTCAAGCACCGGGGAGCTGTTTTTT,CASSFGFSSTGELFF
TRBJ2-3,few,TRBD2,TRBV5-1,TGCGCCAGCAGCTTGGCGGGACTAGCGGGGACCACAGATACGCAGTATTTT,CASSLAGLAGTTDTQYF
TRBJ1-5,.,TRBD1,TRBV7-2,TGTGCCAGCAGCCAAGACAGGGCCCAGCCCCAGCATTTT,CASSQDRAQPQHF
TRBJ2-1,.,TRBD2,TRBV3-1,TGTGCCAGCAGCCAAGATCCGGGACTAGCGGGGGATAATGAGCAGTTCTTC,CASSQDPGLAGDNEQFF
TRBJ2-7,.,TRBD1,TRBV29-1,TGCAGCGTTGGGGACAGCCCCTACGAGCAGTACTTC,CSVGDSPYEQYF
TRBJ2-7,.,TRBD2,TRBV13,TGTGCCAGCAGCTTAGAGCGGAGCGGGGCAGATGAGCAGTACTTC,CASSLERSGADEQYF
TRBJ1-1,.,.,TRBV25-1,TGTGCCAGCAGTGACCTGACGACAAGCCCCAGGCAAGCTTTCTTT,CASSDLTTSPRQAFF
TRBJ2-3,.,.,TRBV14,TGTGCCAGCAGCCAAGATCCAGGAGGCGGCACAGATACGCAGTATTTT,CASSQDPGGGTDTQYF
TRBJ1-2,.,TRBD1,TRBV20-1,TGCAGTGCTAGAGCGGACAGGGGGCGCGGCTACACCTTC,CSARADRGRGYTF
TRBJ2-7,few,.,TRBV25-1,TGTGCCAGCAGTCCAGGGGGGATCAACGAGCAGTACTTC,CASSPGGINEQYF
TRBJ2-4,.,.,TRBV7-9,TGTGCCAGCAGCTCAAATCGGCAAGTGAAAAACATTCAGTACTTC,CASSSNRQVKNIQYF
TRBJ2-3,few,.,TRBV29-1,TGCAGCGTTGACCCCGGCGGGGATACGCAGTATTTT,CSVDPGGDTQYF
TRBJ1-5,.,.,TRBV5-1,TGCGCCAGCAGTCCTAGGCCGGGAGACCAGCCCCAGCATTTT,CASSPRPGDQPQHF
TRBJ1-4,once,TRBD1,TRBV10-3,TGTGCCATCAGTGCCAGTCGACAGGGGGCGGCAACTAATGAAAAACTGTTTTTT,CAISASRQGAATNEKLFF
TRBJ1-2,few,TRBD1,TRBV29-1,TGCAGCGTTGGGGGACAGAGAGCTAACTATGGCTACACCTTC,CSVGGQRANYGYTF
TRBJ1-4,.,.,TRBV2,TGTGCCAGCACCCGAAACCCTAATGAAAAACTGTTTTTT,CASTRNPNEKLFF
TRBJ2-5,few,.,TRBV5-1,TGCGCCAGTCGGGACCCTCCGGAGGAGACCCAGTACTTC,CASRDPPEETQYF
TRBJ2-1,.,.,TRBV5-1,TGCGCCAGCAGCTCGATCCAGGGTTCGGGGAATGAGCAGTTCTTC,CASSSIQGSGNEQFF
TRBJ1-2,.,.,TRBV5-1,TGCGCCAGCAGCCACGACCAGGGAGCTAACTATGGCTACACCTTC,CASSHDQGANYGYTF
TRBJ1-2,few,.,TRBV20-1,TGCAGTGCTAGAGATCTTCGGACACCCTATGGCTACACCTTC,CSARDLRTPYGYTF
TRBJ2-7,few,.,TRBV10-3,TGTGCCATTGGGGGGGCTGACGAGCAGTACTTC,CAIGGADEQYF
TRBJ2-3,once,.,TRBV27,TGTGCCAGCAGCAACACGGGGGGACAGGCCAGAATATCCACAGATACGCAGTATTTT,CASSNTGGQARISTDTQYF
TRBJ2-5,many,.,TRBV20-1,TGCAGTGCTAGGGGGGAGACCCAGTACTTC,CSARGETQYF
TRBJ2-7,few,TRBD1,TRBV6-6,TGTGCCAGCAGTTACTCGGGGACAGGGGGTCACGAGCAGTACTTC,CASSYSGTGGHEQYF
TRBJ1-1,.,.,TRBV5-1,TGCGCCAGCAGCTTGGTCCTGGGAGGGAACACTGAAGCTTTCTTT,CASSLVLGGNTEAFF
TRBJ1-6,.,.,TRBV3-1,TGTGCCAGCAGCCGGGAAAATTCACCCCTCCACTTT,CASSRENSPLHF
TRBJ1-6,.,.,TRBV2,TGTGCCAGCAGTGCGGATTCACCCCTCCACTTT,CASSADSPLHF
TRBJ2-3,.,TRBD2,TRBV15,TGTGCCACCAGCTGGGGCCTGAGACTAGCGGGGGCGAGCACAGATACGCAGTATTTT,CATSWGLRLAGASTDTQYF
TRBJ2-1,few,.,TRBV20-1,TGCAGTGCTAGCTCCTTGGGGCGGGGTCACCATGAGCAGTTCTTC,CSASSLGRGHHEQFF
TRBJ2-5,.,.,TRBV5-1,TGCGCCAGCAGACCGGGAGGGGGCGTGCAGACCCAGTACTTC,CASRPGGGVQTQYF
TRBJ2-5,.,.,TRBV5-6,TGTGCCAGCAGCTTGGCACGGGTGAAGAAAGAGACCCAGTACTTC,CASSLARVKKETQYF
TRBJ2-3,.,.,TRBV4-1,TGCGCCAGCAGCCAAAAGAGGAGGACAGATACGCAGTATTTT,CASSQKRRTDTQYF
TRBJ1-4,.,.,TRBV6-1,TGTGCCAGCAGTGGAAAGGACAGCAATGAAAAACTGTTTTTT,CASSGKDSNEKLFF
TRBJ2-1,.,.,TRBV12-3/TRBV12-4,TGTGCCAGCGCGTCTATCGGGGCCTACAATGAGCAGTTCTTC,CASASIGAYNEQFF
TRBJ2-2,.,.,TRBV3-1,TGTGCCAGCAGCCGCAGACAACCCGGGGAGCTGTTTTTT,CASSRRQPGELFF
TRBJ2-7,.,.,TRBV20-1,TGCAGTGCTAGTGGAAGTTCCTACGAGCAGTACTTC,CSASGSSYEQYF
TRBJ1-5,.,TRBD1,TRBV12-3/TRBV12-4,TGTGCCAGCAGTAGAGAGGGACAGGTCGTTCAGCCCCAGCATTTT,CASSREGQVVQPQHF
TRBJ1-1,.,.,TRBV12-3/TRBV12-4,TGTGCCAGCAGTTCCGGGACCGGGGGGAACACTGAAGCTTTCTTT,CASSSGTGGNTEAFF
TRBJ2-3,.,.,TRBV20-1,TGCAGTGCTATTTCCACAGATACGCAGTATTTT,CSAISTDTQYF
TRBJ2-5,.,TRBD2,TRBV5-1,TGCGCCAGCAGACCCGGGACTAGCGCCCAAGAGACCCAGTACTTC,CASRPGTSAQETQYF
TRBJ2-3,.,TRBD2,TRBV11-2,TGTGCCAGCAGCCCGCAGACTAGCCCGCAGTATTTT,CASSPQTSPQYF
TRBJ2-3,.,.,TRBV12-3/TRBV12-4,TGTGCCAGCAGTTTAGCGGGGGGCCTCACAGATACGCAGTATTTT,CASSLAGGLTDTQYF
TRBJ2-3,few,.,TRBV20-1,TGCAGTGCTAGTGAACTACCTAGCACAGATACGCAGTATTTT,CSASELPSTDTQYF
TRBJ2-5,few,.,TRBV11-2,TGTGCCAGCAGTTCCATCCGGGGCCAGAGAGAGACCCAGTACTTC,CASSSIRGQRETQYF